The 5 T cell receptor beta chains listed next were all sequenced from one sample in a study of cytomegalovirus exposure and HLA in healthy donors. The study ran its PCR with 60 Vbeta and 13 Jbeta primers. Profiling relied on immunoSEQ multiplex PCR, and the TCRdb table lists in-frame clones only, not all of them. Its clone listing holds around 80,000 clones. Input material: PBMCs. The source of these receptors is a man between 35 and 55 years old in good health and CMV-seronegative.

The CDR3 loop reads CASSLETGTIYSNQPQHF. The DNA of the CDR3 is TGTGCCAGCAGCCTTGAGACAGGCACCATCTATAGCAATCAGCCCCAGCATTTT. The chain joins TRBV28 to TRBJ1-5; maybe TRBD1 (6 bases). Germline lookup yields CDR1 MDHEN and CDR2 SYDVKM. The CDR3 is 18 amino acids. Trimming pared 6 bases from V and 0 bases from J, leaving 21 bases between.

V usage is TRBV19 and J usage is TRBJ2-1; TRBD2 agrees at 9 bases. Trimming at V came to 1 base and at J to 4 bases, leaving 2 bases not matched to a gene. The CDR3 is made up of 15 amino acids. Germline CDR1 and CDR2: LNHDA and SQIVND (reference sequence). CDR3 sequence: CASSIGSGGYNEQFF. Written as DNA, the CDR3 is TGTGCCAGTAGTATAGGTAGCGGGGGTTACAATGAGCAGTTCTTC.

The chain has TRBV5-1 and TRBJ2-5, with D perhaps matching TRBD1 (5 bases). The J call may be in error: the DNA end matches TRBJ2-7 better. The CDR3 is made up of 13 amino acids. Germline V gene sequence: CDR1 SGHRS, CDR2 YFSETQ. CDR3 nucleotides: TGCGCCAGCAGCTGGGGCCTTATCTACGAGCAGTACTTC. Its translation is CASSWGLIYEQYF.

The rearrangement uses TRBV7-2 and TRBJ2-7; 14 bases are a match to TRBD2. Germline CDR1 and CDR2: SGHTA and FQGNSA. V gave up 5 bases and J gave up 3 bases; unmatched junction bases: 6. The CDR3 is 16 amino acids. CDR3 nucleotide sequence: TGTGCCAGCAGCAGGGGACTAGCGGGGGATTACTACGAGCAGTACTTC. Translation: CASSRGLAGDYYEQYF.

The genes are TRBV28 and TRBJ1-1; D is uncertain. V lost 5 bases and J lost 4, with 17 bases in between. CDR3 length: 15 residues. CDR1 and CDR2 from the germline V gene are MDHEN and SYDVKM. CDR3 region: CASSRPTIGGTEAFF. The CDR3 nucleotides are TGTGCCAGCAGTCGCCCAACCATCGGAGGCACTGAAGCTTTCTTT.